The following is a T cell receptor beta chain sequence with its context. In the authors' workflow: Counts of nucleated cells, estimated from reference gene primer amplification, were obtained. TCRdb's copy holds only in-frame clones and misses some; the assay was immunoSEQ multiplex PCR. The DNA was the basis for D and trimming; V, J and clone size are from that table. Here the sample spans roughly 250,000 clones, about nine tenths being singletons. Germline V gives CDR1 SNHLY, CDR2 FYNNEI. CDR3 size: 16 residues. J was trimmed by 1 base and V by 6 bases; bases with no gene match: 8. The data were taken from a study of blood T cell repertoires in COVID-19. The wider study: T cells, B-cell-depleted T cells, or PBMCs supplied cDNA or gDNA.

The sequencing input was peripheral blood. The clonotype was recovered from a woman between 35 and 50 years old with acute or convalescent COVID-19. The chain employs TRBV2 and TRBJ1-1; TRBD1 matches at 10 bases. This CDR3 reads CASRFADRGRNTEAFF. CDR3 nucleotide sequence: TGTGCCAGCAGGTTCGCAGACAGGGGGCGGAACACTGAAGCTTTCTTT. The full variable domain, completed using reference TRBV2 and TRBJ1-1, is EPEVTQTPSHQVTQMGQEVILRCVPISNHLYFYWYRQILGQKVEFLVSFYNNEISEKSEIFDDQFSVERPDGSNFTLKIRSTKLEDSAMYFCASRFADRGRNTEAFFGQGTRLTVV.